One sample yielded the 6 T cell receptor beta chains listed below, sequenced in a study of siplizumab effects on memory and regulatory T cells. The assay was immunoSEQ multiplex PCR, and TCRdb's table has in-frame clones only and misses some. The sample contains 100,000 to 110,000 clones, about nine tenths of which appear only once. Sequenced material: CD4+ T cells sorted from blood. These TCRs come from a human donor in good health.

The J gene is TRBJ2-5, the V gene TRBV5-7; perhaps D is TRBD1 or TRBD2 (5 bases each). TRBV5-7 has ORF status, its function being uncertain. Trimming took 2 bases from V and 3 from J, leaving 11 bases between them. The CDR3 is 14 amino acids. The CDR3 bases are TGTGCCAGCAGCTTTATGGGACGGAAAGAGACCCAGTACTTC. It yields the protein CASSFMGRKETQYF.

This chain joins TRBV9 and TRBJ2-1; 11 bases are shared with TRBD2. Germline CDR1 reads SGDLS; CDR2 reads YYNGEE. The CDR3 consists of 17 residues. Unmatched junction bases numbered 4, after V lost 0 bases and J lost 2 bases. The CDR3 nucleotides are TGTGCCAGCAGCGTAGTTCTGGGACTAGCGGCCTACAATGAGCAGTTCTTC. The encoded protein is CASSVVLGLAAYNEQFF. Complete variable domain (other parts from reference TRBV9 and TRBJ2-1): DSGVTQTPKHLITATGQRVTLRCSPRSGDLSVYWYQQSLDQGLQFLIQYYNGEERAKGNILERFSAQQFPDLHSELNLSSLELGDSALYFCASSVVLGLAAYNEQFFGPGTRLTVL.

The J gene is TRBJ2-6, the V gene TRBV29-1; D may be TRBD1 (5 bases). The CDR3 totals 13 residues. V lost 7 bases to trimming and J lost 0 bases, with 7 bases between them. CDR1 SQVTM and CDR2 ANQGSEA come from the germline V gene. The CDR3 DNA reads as TGCAGCGCCAGGGTCTCTGGGGCCAACGTCCTGACTTTC. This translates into CSARVSGANVLTF.

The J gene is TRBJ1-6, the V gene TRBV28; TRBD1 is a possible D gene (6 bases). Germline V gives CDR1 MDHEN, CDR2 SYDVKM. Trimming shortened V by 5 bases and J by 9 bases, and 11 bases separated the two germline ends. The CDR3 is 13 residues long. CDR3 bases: TGTGCCAGCAGTACGGACAGTTCTTCACCCCTCCACTTT. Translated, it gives CASSTDSSSPLHF.

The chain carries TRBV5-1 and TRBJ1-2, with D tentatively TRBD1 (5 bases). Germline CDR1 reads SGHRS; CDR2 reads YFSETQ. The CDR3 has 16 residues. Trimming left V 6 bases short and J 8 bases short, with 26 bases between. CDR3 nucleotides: TGCGCCAGCACCTTACGTTTCGAAGACAGCGCCTACGGCTACACCTTC. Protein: CASTLRFEDSAYGYTF.

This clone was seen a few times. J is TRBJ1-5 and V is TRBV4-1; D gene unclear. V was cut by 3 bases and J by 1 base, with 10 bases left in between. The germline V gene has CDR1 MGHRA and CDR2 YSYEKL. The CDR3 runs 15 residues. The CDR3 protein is CASSQLYISNQPQHF. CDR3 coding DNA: TGCGCCAGCAGCCAGTTATACATAAGCAATCAGCCCCAGCATTTT.